The rows below give T cell receptor beta chains drawn from one sample of a study of blood T cells in healthy people across ages. TCRdb used MiXCR to reprocess the 5' RACE reads, holding one entry per CDR3 protein. The data show about 500,000 distinct CDR3 sequences, more than 20% seen once. The sample also formed part of further work on T cells of mothers and their children.

The sample consisted of blood. The receptor source for this set is a boy between 5 and 17 years old in good health. Both conserved end residues are part of each CDR3. D genes are given only for firm matches. The size of a clone is reported for some rows only, either as once, few or many, or as a class for expanded clones.

CDR3 DNA: TGTGCCAGCAGCTTACCGGGGGTGGACGAGCAGTACTTC; CDR3 protein: CASSLPGVDEQYF; J gene: TRBJ2-7; V gene: TRBV7-9; D gene: -; clone size: -
CDR3 DNA: TGTGCCAGCAGTTACTCACTGGGGGTGAACACTGAAGCTTTCTTT; CDR3 protein: CASSYSLGVNTEAFF; J gene: TRBJ1-1; V gene: TRBV6-5; D gene: -; clone size: -
CDR3 DNA: TGTGCCAGCAGCTTCGGGTCGAACACCGGGGAGCTGTTTTTT; CDR3 protein: CASSFGSNTGELFF; J gene: TRBJ2-2; V gene: TRBV7-2; D gene: -; clone size: -
CDR3 DNA: TGTGCCAGCAGCTTTGGGACAGGGGATTACGAGCAGTACTTC; CDR3 protein: CASSFGTGDYEQYF; J gene: TRBJ2-7; V gene: TRBV7-2; D gene: TRBD1; clone size: many
CDR3 DNA: TGCGCCAGCAGCAAGGGACAGGGGGCGAGCACGAACACTGAAGCTTTCTTT; CDR3 protein: CASSKGQGASTNTEAFF; J gene: TRBJ1-1; V gene: TRBV4-1; D gene: TRBD1; clone size: -
CDR3 DNA: TGCAGCGTTGAATCCCCTAGCGGACCCAATGAGCAGTTCTTC; CDR3 protein: CSVESPSGPNEQFF; J gene: TRBJ2-1; V gene: TRBV29-1; D gene: TRBD2; clone size: -
CDR3 DNA: TGCAGTGCTAGGGGGATATTCCCAACTAATGAAAAACTGTTTTTT; CDR3 protein: CSARGIFPTNEKLFF; J gene: TRBJ1-4; V gene: TRBV20-1; D gene: -; clone size: few
CDR3 DNA: TGCAGTACAATGGATTGGCAGGAGCTCTATGGCCACACCTTC; CDR3 protein: CSTMDWQELYGHTF; J gene: TRBJ1-2; V gene: TRBV20-1; D gene: -; clone size: -
CDR3 DNA: TGTGCCAGCAGCCAAGATCCGGGAGGGCCCACCGGGGAGCTGTTTTTT; CDR3 protein: CASSQDPGGPTGELFF; J gene: TRBJ2-2; V gene: TRBV14; D gene: TRBD2; clone size: -
CDR3 DNA: TGCGCCAGCAGCCTCAGGGGGCGCCGTGAAAAACTGTTTTTT; CDR3 protein: CASSLRGRREKLFF; J gene: TRBJ1-4; V gene: TRBV4-3; D gene: TRBD1; clone size: few
CDR3 DNA: TGTGCCAGCAGTTTCCGGGGGGGACTTTACAATGAGCAGTTCTTC; CDR3 protein: CASSFRGGLYNEQFF; J gene: TRBJ2-1; V gene: TRBV28; D gene: TRBD2; clone size: few
CDR3 DNA: TGTGCCAGCAGCGTAGACGGGACAGGCGGAAACACCATATATTTT; CDR3 protein: CASSVDGTGGNTIYF; J gene: TRBJ1-3; V gene: TRBV9; D gene: TRBD1; clone size: few
CDR3 DNA: TGCAGTGCTGGGGGGACAGTCTACGAGCAGTACTTC; CDR3 protein: CSAGGTVYEQYF; J gene: TRBJ2-7; V gene: TRBV20-1; D gene: -; clone size: -
CDR3 DNA: TGCGAACCCCTTGGGGCAGATCAGCCCCAGCATTTT; CDR3 protein: CEPLGADQPQHF; J gene: TRBJ1-5; V gene: TRBV5-1; D gene: -; clone size: -
CDR3 DNA: TGCAGTGTCGGGGAGCCCAGTCGGTCCAATGAGCAGTTCTTC; CDR3 protein: CSVGEPSRSNEQFF; J gene: TRBJ2-1; V gene: TRBV20-1; D gene: -; clone size: -
CDR3 DNA: TGCGCCAGCAGCTTGGGAGGATACACAGATACGCAGTATTTT; CDR3 protein: CASSLGGYTDTQYF; J gene: TRBJ2-3; V gene: TRBV5-1; D gene: -; clone size: -
CDR3 DNA: TGCGCCAGCAGCCAAGCACTGGAACAGCCCCAGCATTTT; CDR3 protein: CASSQALEQPQHF; J gene: TRBJ1-5; V gene: TRBV4-1; D gene: -; clone size: -
CDR3 DNA: TGCAGTGCCAGAGACAGGTACGGCGTTGAGCAGTTCTTC; CDR3 protein: CSARDRYGVEQFF; J gene: TRBJ2-1; V gene: TRBV20-1; D gene: -; clone size: -
CDR3 DNA: TGTGCCAGCAGTTTCGCAGGGATCCCCTCTGGGGCCAACGTCCTGACTTTC; CDR3 protein: CASSFAGIPSGANVLTF; J gene: TRBJ2-6; V gene: TRBV27; D gene: -; clone size: -
CDR3 DNA: TGTGCCAGCAACGTCGGCCTTAACGGGGAAGCTTTCTTT; CDR3 protein: CASNVGLNGEAFF; J gene: TRBJ1-1; V gene: TRBV7-9; D gene: -; clone size: few
CDR3 DNA: TGTGCCAGCAGGCAAACGATCCGTGAGACTAGCGGGGAAATAAGCACAGATACGCAGTATTTT; CDR3 protein: CASRQTIRETSGEISTDTQYF; J gene: TRBJ2-3; V gene: TRBV7-8; D gene: TRBD2; clone size: -
CDR3 DNA: TGCGCCAGCAGCTCCGGGACAGGGCTCCTCGGAGAGCAGTACTTC; CDR3 protein: CASSSGTGLLGEQYF; J gene: TRBJ2-7; V gene: TRBV5-1; D gene: TRBD1; clone size: few
CDR3 DNA: TGTGCCAGCAGTCTTAGCCGGGGCGGCTACGAGCAGTACTTC; CDR3 protein: CASSLSRGGYEQYF; J gene: TRBJ2-7; V gene: TRBV28; D gene: -; clone size: -
CDR3 DNA: TGTGCCAGCAGTCCGCTGTATGGGGAGACCCAGTACTTC; CDR3 protein: CASSPLYGETQYF; J gene: TRBJ2-5; V gene: TRBV28; D gene: -; clone size: many
CDR3 DNA: TGTGCCAGCAGTTCCCCATCCGGGACAGGGTCGTACACAGATACGCAGTATTTT; CDR3 protein: CASSSPSGTGSYTDTQYF; J gene: TRBJ2-3; V gene: TRBV28; D gene: TRBD1; clone size: few
CDR3 DNA: TGTGCCAGCAGTGAAGGGACAGGGAGAGATACGCAGTATTTT; CDR3 protein: CASSEGTGRDTQYF; J gene: TRBJ2-3; V gene: TRBV2; D gene: TRBD1; clone size: -
CDR3 DNA: TGCGCCAGCAGCTTGTCGAACCTACACGAGGGCTACACCTTC; CDR3 protein: CASSLSNLHEGYTF; J gene: TRBJ1-2; V gene: TRBV5-1; D gene: -; clone size: once